These 16 T cell receptor beta chains were all obtained from the same sample, sequenced in a study of CD8 T cells in ankylosing spondylitis. Study-level results: Ankylosing spondylitis blood appeared to carry a characteristic TCR beta motif of roughly eight highly homologous variants.

Their antigen targets remain unknown. TCRdb recomputed calls from the 5' RACE reads with MiXCR, one row per CDR3 protein. The sample contains approximately 440,000 distinct CDR3 sequences, roughly 18% of which appear only once. Sequencing input: blood, either unsorted or a sorted T cell fraction (not recorded which). The receptors here all came from a male donor with ankylosing spondylitis.

As for this clonotype: Without the conserved terminal phenylalanine or tryptophan, this CDR3 likely stems from a read error. The chain carries TRBV20-1 and TRBJ1-2; D may be TRBD1 (6 bases). From germline, CDR1 is DFQATT and CDR2 SNEGSKA (reference sequence). CDR3 length: 14 residues. V was pared by 2 bases and J by 4 bases, with 14 bases between. The CDR3 spells CSARPQTGIYGYTL. CDR3 nucleotides: TGCAGTGCTAGACCCCAGACAGGAATCTATGGCTACACCCTC.

The CDR3 coding sequence is TGTGCCAGCAGCTTAACAGGGGATATCTACGAGCAGTACTTC. It specifies CASSLTGDIYEQYF. This chain joins TRBV7-8 and TRBJ2-7, with TRBD1 matching over 7 bases. J lost 3 bases, V lost 2 bases, and 4 bases had no gene match. Germline V CDR1 and CDR2: SGHVS, FQNEAQ. The CDR3 is made up of 14 amino acids.

In this sample, this clonotype turned up a few times. This sequence joins TRBV3-1 and TRBJ2-7; 9 bases are a match to TRBD1. The CDR3 totals 15 residues. Germline assignment: CDR1 LGHDT and CDR2 YNNKEL (reference sequence). Unmatched junction bases numbered 8, after V lost 5 bases and J lost 3 bases. The CDR3 nucleotides are TGTGCCAGCAGCAAGCCGGGACAGGGTATCTACGAGCAGTACTTC. Translated: CASSKPGQGIYEQYF.

This clonotype was recorded a few times. This chain connects TRBV6-6 to TRBJ2-5; D is possibly TRBD1 (5 bases). The CDR3 is 13 residues long. The V end lost 8 bases, the J end lost 5 bases, and 15 bases lay between the germline ends. In germline, CDR1 is MNHNY, CDR2 SVGAGI (reference sequence). CDR3 region: CASCPWGRETQYF. In DNA form, the CDR3 reads TGTGCCAGCTGCCCCTGGGGCCGGGAGACCCAGTACTTC.

This clonotype appeared a few times. The chain carries TRBV5-5 and TRBJ2-1; TRBD1 aligns across 9 bases. Germline V gene sequence: CDR1 SGHKS, CDR2 YYEKEE (reference sequence). The CDR3 runs 16 residues. V dropped 2 bases and J dropped 2; count of bases not matched to a gene: 5. The CDR3 DNA reads TGTGCCAGCAGCTTACACACAGGGGGCGCCTACAATGAGCAGTTCTTC. This translates into CASSLHTGGAYNEQFF.

V is TRBV2 and J is TRBJ1-3; TRBD1 matches at 7 bases. The CDR3 contains 12 residues. The V and J ends lost 11 bases and 3 bases, in that order; junction bases with no gene match: 4. Germline V gives CDR1 SNHLY, CDR2 FYNNEI. The CDR3 protein is CAVHRGGNTIYF. The CDR3 coding sequence is TGTGCCGTTCACAGGGGTGGAAACACCATATATTTT. The entire variable domain, with the rest obtained from reference TRBV2 and TRBJ1-3, is as follows: EPEVTQTPSHQVTQMGQEVILRCVPISNHLYFYWYRQILGQKVEFLVSFYNNEISEKSEIFDDQFSVERPDGSNFTLKIRSTKLEDSAMYFCAVHRGGNTIYFGEGSWLTVV.

The chain links TRBV29-1 to TRBJ2-7, with a possible D match to TRBD2 (6 bases). Between the trimmed V and J ends, which lost 3 bases and 7 bases, there was a span of 22 bases. CDR1 is SQVTM, CDR2 ANQGSEA, per germline. CDR3 length equals 15 residues. CDR3 amino acids: CSVDHAGDSRTEQYF. The CDR3 bases are TGCAGCGTTGACCACGCCGGGGACTCACGTACGGAGCAGTACTTC.

This clonotype has only a few counts. The gene calls are TRBV2 and TRBJ2-1; no clear D gene. The CDR3 covers 15 residues. V dropped 4 bases and J dropped 1 base, with 11 bases sitting between them. Germline V CDR1 and CDR2: SNHLY, FYNNEI. The CDR3 sequence: CASSGSGPSYNEQFF. In DNA form, the CDR3 reads TGTGCCAGCAGTGGGTCCGGGCCGTCCTACAATGAGCAGTTCTTC.

For this clonotype: The CDR3 end shows no conserved phenylalanine or tryptophan, and so a read error is likely. The DNA is omitted, as the CDR3 cannot be located on it reliably, and the CDR3 follows TCRdb's listing. The gene calls are TRBV21-1 and TRBJ2-5; the table's D call of TRBD1 was not tested on the DNA. TRBV21-1 is recorded as a pseudogene. The CDR3 is 22 amino acids in total, end residues counted. This CDR3 reads CASPLVNKQGDPDPGVQETQYL.

This clonotype has more than one count but fewer than ten. The rearrangement links TRBV6-5 to TRBJ2-7; 14 nucleotides align to TRBD2. This CDR3 has 18 residues. V lost 2 bases, J lost 3 bases, and 9 bases stayed unmatched. Germline values: CDR1 MNHEY, CDR2 SVGAGI. The CDR3 nucleotides are TGTGCCAGCAGTTACGCGCCCATTGGGACTAGCGGGAGCTACGAGCAGTACTTC. Translated: CASSYAPIGTSGSYEQYF.

This clonotype came up a few times. The V call is TRBV7-9, the J call TRBJ2-6, with no clear D. Deletions cut 0 bases from V and 3 bases from J, with 9 bases between. CDR3 size: 16 residues. CDR1 is SEHNR, CDR2 FQNEAQ, per germline (reference sequence). DNA of the CDR3: TGTGCCAGCAGCTTAGCAAGCTTAATTGGGGCCAACGTCCTGACTTTC. This encodes CASSLASLIGANVLTF. Combining the CDR3 with reference TRBV7-9 and TRBJ2-6 gives the whole variable domain DTGVSQNPRHKITKRGQNVTFRCDPISEHNRLYWYRQTLGQGPEFLTYFQNEAQLEKSRLLSDRFSAERPKGSFSTLEIQRTEQGDSAMYLCASSLASLIGANVLTFGAGSRLTVL.

CDR3 residues: CASSQDLKRPGEQYF. The CDR3 nucleotides are TGTGCCAGCAGCCAAGATCTGAAAAGGCCAGGCGAGCAGTACTTC. This rearrangement joins TRBV3-1 to TRBJ2-7; D gene ambiguous. The CDR3 runs 15 residues. The V gene's germline CDR1 is LGHDT and CDR2 YNNKEL (reference sequence). V shed 0 bases and J shed 6 bases, with 15 bases lying between them.

This clonotype was seen at least ten times. CDR3 sequence reads: CASSPWGTEAFF. The CDR3 nucleotides read TGTGCCAGCAGCCCTTGGGGGACTGAAGCTTTCTTT. The gene calls are TRBV7-2 and TRBJ1-1; maybe TRBD1 (5 bases). CDR1 SGHTA and CDR2 FQGNSA come from the germline V gene. Trimming removed 5 bases from V and 5 bases from J, with 9 bases in between. This CDR3 has 12 amino acids.

Only a few counts were recorded for this clonotype. The genes are TRBV20-1 and TRBJ2-7, with 7 bases identical to TRBD1. This CDR3 contains 18 residues. The V gene's germline CDR1 is DFQATT and CDR2 SNEGSKA (reference sequence). The J segment lost 5 bases and the V segment lost 3 bases, leaving 22 bases of the junction unmatched. The CDR3 loop reads CSASTGRTGNPFGHEQYF. CDR3 bases: TGCAGTGCTAGTACGGGTAGGACAGGAAATCCCTTCGGTCACGAGCAGTACTTC.

In its sample, this clonotype was seen many times. The rearrangement links TRBV20-1 to TRBJ2-2; D is unclear. CDR1 DFQATT and CDR2 SNEGSKA come from the germline V gene (reference sequence). This CDR3 comprises 12 residues. V gave up 3 bases and J gave up 6 bases, with 8 bases separating them. CDR3 loop: CSASNGPGELFF. DNA of the CDR3: TGCAGTGCTAGTAATGGGCCCGGGGAGCTGTTTTTT.

In its sample, this clonotype was seen many times. This chain links TRBV4-2 with TRBJ1-3; 9 nucleotides line up with TRBD1. V trimming: 1 base; J trimming: 8 bases; junction bases outside the gene matches: 12. Germline CDR1 and CDR2: LGHNA and YNFKEQ. The CDR3 totals 17 residues. CDR3 region: CASSQATGTGSMDTIYF. In nucleotides, the CDR3 is TGTGCCAGCAGCCAAGCGACCGGGACAGGGAGCATGGACACCATATATTTT.